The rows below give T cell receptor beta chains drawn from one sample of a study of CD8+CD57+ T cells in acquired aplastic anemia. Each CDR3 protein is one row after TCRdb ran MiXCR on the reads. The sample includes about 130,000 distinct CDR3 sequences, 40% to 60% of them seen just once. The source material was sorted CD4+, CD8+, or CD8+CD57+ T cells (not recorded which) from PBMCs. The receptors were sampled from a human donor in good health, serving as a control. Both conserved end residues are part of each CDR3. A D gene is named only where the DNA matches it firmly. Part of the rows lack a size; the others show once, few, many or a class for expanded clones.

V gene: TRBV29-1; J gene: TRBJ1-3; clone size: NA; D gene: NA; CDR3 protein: CSVVGSGNTIYF; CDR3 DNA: TGCAGCGTTGTTGGGTCTGGAAACACCATATATTTT
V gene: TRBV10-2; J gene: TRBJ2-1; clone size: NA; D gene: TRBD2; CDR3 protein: CASSESASGGGNEQFF; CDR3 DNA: TGCGCCAGCAGTGAGTCGGCTAGCGGGGGGGGCAATGAGCAGTTCTTC
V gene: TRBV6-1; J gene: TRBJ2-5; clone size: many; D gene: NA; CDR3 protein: CASRGEAGQETQYF; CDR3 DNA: TGTGCCAGTAGGGGTGAGGCCGGACAAGAGACCCAGTACTTC
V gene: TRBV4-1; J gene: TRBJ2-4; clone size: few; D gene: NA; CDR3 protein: CASSQDRQVIAKSIQYF; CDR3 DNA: TGCGCCAGCAGCCAAGATCGGCAGGTTATAGCCAAAAGCATTCAGTACTTC
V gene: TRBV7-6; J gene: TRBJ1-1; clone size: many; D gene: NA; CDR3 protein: CASSLALGSTEAFF; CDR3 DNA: TGTGCCAGCAGCTTAGCGCTGGGAAGCACTGAAGCTTTCTTT
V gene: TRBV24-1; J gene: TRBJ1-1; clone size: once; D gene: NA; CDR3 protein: CATSDLRDGEAFF; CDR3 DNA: TGTGCCACCAGTGACCTAAGGGACGGTGAAGCTTTCTTT
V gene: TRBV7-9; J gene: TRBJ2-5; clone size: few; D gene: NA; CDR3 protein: CASSLAQYF; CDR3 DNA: TGTGCCAGCAGCTTAGCCCAGTACTTC
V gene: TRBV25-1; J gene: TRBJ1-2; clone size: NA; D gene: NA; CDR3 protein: CASSGSIQSDYGYTF; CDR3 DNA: TGTGCCAGCAGTGGCTCCATCCAGTCGGACTATGGCTACACCTTC
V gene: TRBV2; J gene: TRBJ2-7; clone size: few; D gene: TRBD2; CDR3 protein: CASRSSGGLPHEQYF; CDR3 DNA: TGTGCCAGCAGGTCTAGCGGGGGCCTGCCCCACGAGCAGTACTTC
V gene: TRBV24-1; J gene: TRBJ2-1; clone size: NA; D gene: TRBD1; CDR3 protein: CATSDGQGAYNGQFF; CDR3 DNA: TGTGCCACCAGTGACGGACAGGGGGCCTACAATGGGCAGTTCTTC
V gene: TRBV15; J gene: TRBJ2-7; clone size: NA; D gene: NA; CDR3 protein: CATSRDATGSYEQYF; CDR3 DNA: TGTGCCACCAGCAGAGATGCAACGGGGAGCTACGAGCAGTACTTC
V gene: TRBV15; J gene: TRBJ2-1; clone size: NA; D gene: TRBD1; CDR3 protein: CATSRGTGGNEQFF; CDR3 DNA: TGTGCCACCAGCAGAGGAACAGGGGGCAATGAGCAGTTCTTC
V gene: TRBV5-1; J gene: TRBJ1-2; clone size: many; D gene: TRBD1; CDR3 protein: CASSAPTGDYGYTF; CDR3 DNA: TGCGCCAGCAGCGCACCGACAGGGGACTATGGCTACACCTTC
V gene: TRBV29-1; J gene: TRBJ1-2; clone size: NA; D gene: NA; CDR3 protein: CSVESGGYYGYTF; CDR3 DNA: TGCAGCGTTGAAAGTGGGGGTTACTATGGCTACACCTTC
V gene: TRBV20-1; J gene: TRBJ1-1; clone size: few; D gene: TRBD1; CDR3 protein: CSATYRDRGETEAFF; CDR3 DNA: TGCAGTGCTACATACCGGGACAGGGGGGAAACTGAAGCTTTCTTT
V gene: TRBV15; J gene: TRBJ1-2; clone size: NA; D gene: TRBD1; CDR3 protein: CATSRGNRGGGYTF; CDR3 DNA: TGTGCCACCAGCAGGGGCAACAGGGGTGGGGGCTACACCTTC
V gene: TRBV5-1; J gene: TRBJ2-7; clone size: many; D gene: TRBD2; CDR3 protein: CASSLVAGGSYEQYF; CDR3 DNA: TGCGCCAGCAGCTTGGTAGCGGGGGGTTCCTACGAGCAGTACTTC
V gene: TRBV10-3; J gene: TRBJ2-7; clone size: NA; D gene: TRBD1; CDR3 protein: CAIHPGQGGEQYF; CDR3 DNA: TGTGCCATCCATCCGGGACAGGGTGGCGAGCAGTACTTC
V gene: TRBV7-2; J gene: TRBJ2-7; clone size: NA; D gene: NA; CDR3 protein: CASSLRTVQADEQYF; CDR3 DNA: TGTGCCAGCAGCCTACGGACGGTTCAAGCTGACGAGCAGTACTTC
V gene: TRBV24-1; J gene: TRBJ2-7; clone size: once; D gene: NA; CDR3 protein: CAASDVDGTPYEQYF; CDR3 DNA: TGTGCCGCCAGTGATGTCGACGGGACCCCCTACGAGCAGTACTTC
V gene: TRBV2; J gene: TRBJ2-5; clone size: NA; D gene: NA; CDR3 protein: CASSGLGSQETQYF; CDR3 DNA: TGTGCCAGCAGTGGTTTGGGGAGCCAAGAGACCCAGTACTTC
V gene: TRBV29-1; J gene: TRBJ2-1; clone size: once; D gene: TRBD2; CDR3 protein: CSVLLAGDENNEQFF; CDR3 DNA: TGCAGCGTTCTACTAGCGGGGGACGAAAACAATGAGCAGTTCTTC
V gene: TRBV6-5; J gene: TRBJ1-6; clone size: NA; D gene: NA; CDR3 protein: CASSYSRVYNSPLHF; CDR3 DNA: TGTGCCAGCAGTTACAGCAGGGTCTATAATTCACCCCTCCACTTT
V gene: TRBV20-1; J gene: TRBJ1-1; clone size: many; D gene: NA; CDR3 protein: CSARVRGAGAEAFF; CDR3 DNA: TGCAGTGCTAGGGTGAGGGGGGCGGGGGCTGAAGCTTTCTTT
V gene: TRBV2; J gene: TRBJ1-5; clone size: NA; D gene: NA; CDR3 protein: CASSDTDSNQPQHF; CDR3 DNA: TGTGCCAGCAGTGATACAGATAGCAATCAGCCCCAGCATTTT
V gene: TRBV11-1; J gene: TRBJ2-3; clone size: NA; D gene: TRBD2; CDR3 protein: CASSQRGRPTDTQYF; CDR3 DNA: TGTGCCAGCAGCCAGCGGGGGCGCCCCACAGATACGCAGTATTTT
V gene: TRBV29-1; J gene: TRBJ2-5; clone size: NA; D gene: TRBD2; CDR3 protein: CSVRTGGFYETQYF; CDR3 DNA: TGCAGCGTTCGGACCGGGGGGTTCTATGAGACCCAGTACTTC
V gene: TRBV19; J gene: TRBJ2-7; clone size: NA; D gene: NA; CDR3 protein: CASSTGAGTSYEQYF; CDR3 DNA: TGTGCCAGTAGTACTGGGGCAGGGACCTCCTACGAGCAGTACTTC
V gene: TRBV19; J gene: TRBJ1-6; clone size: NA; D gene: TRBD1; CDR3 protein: CASSRDRGNSPLHF; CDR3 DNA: TGTGCCAGTAGTCGGGACAGGGGGAATTCACCCCTCCACTTT
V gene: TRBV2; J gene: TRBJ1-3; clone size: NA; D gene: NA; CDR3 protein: CASTGVRGNTIYF; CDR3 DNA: TGTGCCAGCACGGGAGTGAGGGGAAACACCATATATTTT
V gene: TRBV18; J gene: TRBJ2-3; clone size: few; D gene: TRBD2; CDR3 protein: CASSPRETAGGTDTQYF; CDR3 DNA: TGTGCCAGCTCACCAAGGGAGACAGCGGGGGGCACAGATACGCAGTATTTT
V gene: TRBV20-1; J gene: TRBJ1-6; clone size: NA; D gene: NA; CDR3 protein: CSAHTGSSYNSPLHF; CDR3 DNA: TGCAGTGCTCATACAGGGAGCTCCTATAATTCACCCCTCCACTTT
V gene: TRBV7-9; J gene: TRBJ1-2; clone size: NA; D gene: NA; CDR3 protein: CASSSLGLGGYTF; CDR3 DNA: TGTGCCAGCAGCTCCCTCGGCTTGGGTGGCTACACCTTC
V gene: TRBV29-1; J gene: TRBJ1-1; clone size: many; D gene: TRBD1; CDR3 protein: CSASGQVNTEAFF; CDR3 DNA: TGCAGCGCATCGGGACAGGTGAACACTGAAGCTTTCTTT
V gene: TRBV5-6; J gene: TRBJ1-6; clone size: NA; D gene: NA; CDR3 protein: CASSSGQNSPLHF; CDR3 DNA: TGTGCCAGCAGCTCCGGACAGAATTCACCCCTCCACTTT
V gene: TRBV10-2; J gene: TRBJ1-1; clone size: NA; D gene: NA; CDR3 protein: CASSDGFSEAFF; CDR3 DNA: TGCGCCAGCAGTGATGGATTTTCAGAAGCTTTCTTT
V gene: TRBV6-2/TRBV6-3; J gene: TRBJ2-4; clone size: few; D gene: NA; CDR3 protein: CASSYSIHRISTLAKNIQYF; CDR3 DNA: TGTGCCAGCAGTTACTCGATACACAGAATCTCTACACTAGCCAAAAACATTCAGTACTTC
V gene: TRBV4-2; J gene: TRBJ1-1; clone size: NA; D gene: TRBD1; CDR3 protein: CASSQTGKAFF; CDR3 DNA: TGTGCCAGCAGCCAGACAGGGAAAGCTTTCTTT
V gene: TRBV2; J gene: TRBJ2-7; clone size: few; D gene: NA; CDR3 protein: CAGTDSYSYEQYF; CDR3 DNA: TGTGCCGGTACGGACAGCTACTCCTACGAGCAGTACTTC
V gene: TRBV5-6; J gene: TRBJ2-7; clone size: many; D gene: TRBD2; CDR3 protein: CASSLARLAGGSTYEQYF; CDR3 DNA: TGTGCCAGCAGCTTGGCGAGGTTGGCGGGGGGGAGTACCTACGAGCAGTACTTC
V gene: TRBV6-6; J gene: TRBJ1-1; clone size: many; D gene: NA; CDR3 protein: CASSSQEPTEAFF; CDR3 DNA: TGTGCCAGCAGTAGTCAGGAACCCACTGAAGCTTTCTTT
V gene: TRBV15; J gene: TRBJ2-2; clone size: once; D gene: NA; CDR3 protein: CATSTNRVNTGELFF; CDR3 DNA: TGTGCCACCAGCACAAACAGGGTCAACACCGGGGAGCTGTTTTTT
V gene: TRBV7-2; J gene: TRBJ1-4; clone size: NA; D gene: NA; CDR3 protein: CASSLISNEKLFF; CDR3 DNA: TGTGCCAGCAGCTTAATAAGTAATGAAAAACTGTTTTTT
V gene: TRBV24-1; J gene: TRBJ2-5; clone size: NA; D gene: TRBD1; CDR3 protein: CATRTGKETQYF; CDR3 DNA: TGTGCCACTCGGACAGGGAAAGAGACCCAGTACTTC
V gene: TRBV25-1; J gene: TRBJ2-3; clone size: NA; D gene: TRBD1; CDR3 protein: CASSGGQGRGLGTDTQYF; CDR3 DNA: TGTGCCAGCAGTGGAGGACAGGGAAGGGGCCTAGGCACAGATACGCAGTATTTT
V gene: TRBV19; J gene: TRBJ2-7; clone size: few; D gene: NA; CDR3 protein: CASRTEAHEQYF; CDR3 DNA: TGTGCCAGTAGAACCGAGGCCCACGAGCAGTACTTC
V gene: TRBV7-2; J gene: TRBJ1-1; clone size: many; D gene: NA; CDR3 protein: CASSFINTEAFF; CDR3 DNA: TGTGCCAGCAGCTTTATAAACACTGAAGCTTTCTTT
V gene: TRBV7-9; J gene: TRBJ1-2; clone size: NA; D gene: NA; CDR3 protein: CASSLGLYGYTF; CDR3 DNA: TGTGCCAGCAGCTTAGGGCTCTATGGCTACACCTTC
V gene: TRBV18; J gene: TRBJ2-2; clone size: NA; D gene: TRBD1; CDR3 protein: CASSPDRVLGELFF; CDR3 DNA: TGTGCCAGCTCACCCGACAGGGTTCTGGGGGAGCTGTTTTTT
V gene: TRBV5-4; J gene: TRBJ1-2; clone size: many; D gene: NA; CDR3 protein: CASSWTSRGGYGYTF; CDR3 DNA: TGTGCCAGCAGCTGGACTTCTAGGGGGGGCTATGGCTACACCTTC
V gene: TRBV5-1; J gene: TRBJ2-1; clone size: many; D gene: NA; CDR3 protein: CASSLASRDDEQFF; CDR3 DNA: TGCGCCAGCAGCTTGGCCTCTCGAGATGATGAGCAGTTCTTC
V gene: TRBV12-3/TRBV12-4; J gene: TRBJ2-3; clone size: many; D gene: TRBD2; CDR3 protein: CASTPSGGRLSTDTQYF; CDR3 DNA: TGTGCCAGCACCCCCTCGGGGGGGAGATTGAGCACAGATACGCAGTATTTT
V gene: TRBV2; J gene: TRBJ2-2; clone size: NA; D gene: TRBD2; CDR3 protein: CASSDLAGLTGELFF; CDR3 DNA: TGTGCCAGCAGTGATCTAGCGGGGCTCACCGGGGAGCTGTTTTTT
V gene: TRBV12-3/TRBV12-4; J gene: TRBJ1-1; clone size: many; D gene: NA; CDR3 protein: CASTRHPNTEAFF; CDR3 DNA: TGTGCCAGCACCAGACATCCGAACACTGAAGCTTTCTTT
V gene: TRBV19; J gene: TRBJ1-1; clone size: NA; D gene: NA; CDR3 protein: CASSMLWEGNTEAFF; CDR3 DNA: TGTGCCAGTAGTATGTTATGGGAGGGGAACACTGAAGCTTTCTTT
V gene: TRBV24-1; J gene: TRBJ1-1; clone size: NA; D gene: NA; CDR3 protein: CATRSSTEAFF; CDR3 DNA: TGTGCCACCCGAAGTTCGACTGAAGCTTTCTTT
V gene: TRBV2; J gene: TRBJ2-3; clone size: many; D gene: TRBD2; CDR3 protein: CASSSGLAASTDTQYF; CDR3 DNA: TGTGCCAGCAGCTCAGGACTAGCGGCTAGCACAGATACGCAGTATTTT
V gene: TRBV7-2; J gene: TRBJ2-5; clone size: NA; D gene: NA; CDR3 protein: CASSLTRQQETQYF; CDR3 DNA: TGTGCCAGCAGCCTGACTAGACAGCAAGAGACCCAGTACTTC